This TCR beta chain was observed in a study of blood T cell repertoires in COVID-19. Study-wide background: Acute-phase and convalescent COVID-19 samples originated in the United States, Italy and Spain. PBMCs, B-cell-depleted T cells, or T cells provided the cDNA or gDNA that made up the material.

This clone showed up just a few times. Per the germline V gene, CDR1 is SEHNR and CDR2 is FQNEAQ (reference sequence). The V end was cut by 5 bases, the J end by 0 bases, with 23 bases between. The CDR3 is 18 amino acids. In the study's own analysis: The authors estimated nucleated cell counts from reference gene primer amplification. Method: immunoSEQ multiplex PCR; TCRdb's copy keeps in-frame clones and lacks some. V and J calls plus clone size are reproduced from that table; the DNA served to infer D and trimming. The data show about 78,000 clones, about 85% seen once. The rearrangement links TRBV7-9 to TRBJ2-7; TRBD1 is a possible D gene (5 bases). Sequencing was carried out using peripheral blood. This receptor was identified in a man in his fifties or sixties with active or convalescent COVID-19. CDR3: CASSPSLARTPSSYEQYF. In nucleotides, the CDR3 is TGTGCCAGCAGCCCCTCCCTCGCCCGGACACCAAGCTCCTACGAGCAGTACTTC.